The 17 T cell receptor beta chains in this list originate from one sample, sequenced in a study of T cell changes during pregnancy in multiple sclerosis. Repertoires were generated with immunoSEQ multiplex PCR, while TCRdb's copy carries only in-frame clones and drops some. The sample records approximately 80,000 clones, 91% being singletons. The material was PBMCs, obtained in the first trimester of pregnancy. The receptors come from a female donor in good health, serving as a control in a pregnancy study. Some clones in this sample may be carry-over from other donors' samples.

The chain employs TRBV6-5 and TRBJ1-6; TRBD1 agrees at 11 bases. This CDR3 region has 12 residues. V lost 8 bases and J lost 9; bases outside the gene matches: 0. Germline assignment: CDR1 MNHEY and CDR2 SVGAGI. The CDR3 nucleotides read TGTGCCAGCGGGACAGGGGGTTCACCCCTCCACTTT. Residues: CASGTGGSPLHF.

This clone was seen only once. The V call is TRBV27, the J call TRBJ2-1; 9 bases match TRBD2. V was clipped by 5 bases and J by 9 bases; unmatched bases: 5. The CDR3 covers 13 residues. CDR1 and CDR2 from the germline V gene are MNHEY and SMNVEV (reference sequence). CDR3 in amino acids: CASSTLAGSEQFF. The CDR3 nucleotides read TGTGCCAGCAGTACCCTAGCGGGAAGTGAGCAGTTCTTC.

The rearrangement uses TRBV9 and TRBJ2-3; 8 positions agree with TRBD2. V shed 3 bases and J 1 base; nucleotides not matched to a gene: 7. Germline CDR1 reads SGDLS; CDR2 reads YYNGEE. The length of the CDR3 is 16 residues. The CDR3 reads CASSAYEGLGTDTQYF. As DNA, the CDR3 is TGTGCCAGCAGCGCTTACGAGGGACTAGGCACAGATACGCAGTATTTT.

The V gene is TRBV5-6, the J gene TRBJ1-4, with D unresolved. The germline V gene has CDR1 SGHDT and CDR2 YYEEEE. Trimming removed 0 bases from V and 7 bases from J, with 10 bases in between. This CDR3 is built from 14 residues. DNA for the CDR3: TGTGCCAGCAGCTTGGGTACAGCAGCTGAAAAACTGTTTTTT. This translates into CASSLGTAAEKLFF.

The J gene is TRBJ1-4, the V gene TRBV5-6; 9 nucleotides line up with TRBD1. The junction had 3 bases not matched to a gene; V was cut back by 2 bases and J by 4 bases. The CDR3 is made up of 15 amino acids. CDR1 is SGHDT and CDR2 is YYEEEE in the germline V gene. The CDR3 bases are TGTGCCAGCAGCTTCTGGGACAGGGATAATGAAAAACTGTTTTTT. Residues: CASSFWDRDNEKLFF. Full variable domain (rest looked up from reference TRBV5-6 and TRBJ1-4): DAGVTQSPTHLIKTRGQQVTLRCSPKSGHDTVSWYQQALGQGPQFIFQYYEEEERQRGNFPDRFSGHQFPNYSSELNVNALLLGDSALYLCASSFWDRDNEKLFFGSGTQLSVL.

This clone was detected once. CDR3 sequence (DNA): TGTGCCAGCACCGGACAGCCGTACCAAGAGACCCAGTACTTC. Amino acid sequence: CASTGQPYQETQYF. The V call is TRBV7-2, the J call TRBJ2-5, with D tentatively TRBD1 (6 bases). V lost 7 bases, J lost 0 bases, and 12 bases lay in between. In germline, CDR1 is SGHTA, CDR2 FQGNSA. The CDR3 consists of 14 residues.

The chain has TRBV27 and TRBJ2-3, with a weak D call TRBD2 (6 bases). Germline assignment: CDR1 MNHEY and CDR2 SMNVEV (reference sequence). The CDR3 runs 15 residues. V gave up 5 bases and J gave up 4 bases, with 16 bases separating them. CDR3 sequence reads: CASSPQTSFADTQYF. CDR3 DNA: TGTGCCAGCAGTCCCCAGACTAGTTTCGCAGATACGCAGTATTTT.

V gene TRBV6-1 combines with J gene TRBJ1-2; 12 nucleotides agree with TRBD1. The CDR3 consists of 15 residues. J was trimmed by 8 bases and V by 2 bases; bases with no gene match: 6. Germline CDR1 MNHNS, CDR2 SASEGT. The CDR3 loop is CASSELGQGAWGYTF. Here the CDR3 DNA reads TGTGCCAGCAGTGAATTGGGACAGGGGGCTTGGGGCTACACCTTC.

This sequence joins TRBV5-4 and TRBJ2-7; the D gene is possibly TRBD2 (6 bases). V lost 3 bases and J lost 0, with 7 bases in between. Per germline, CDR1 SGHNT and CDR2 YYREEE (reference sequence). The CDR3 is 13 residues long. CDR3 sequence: CASSSGLSYEQYF. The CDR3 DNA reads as TGTGCCAGCAGCTCGGGACTCTCCTACGAGCAGTACTTC. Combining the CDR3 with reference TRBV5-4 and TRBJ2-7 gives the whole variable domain ETGVTQSPTHLIKTRGQQVTLRCSSQSGHNTVSWYQQALGQGPQFIFQYYREEENGRGNFPPRFSGLQFPNYSSELNVNALELDDSALYLCASSSGLSYEQYFGPGTRLTVT.

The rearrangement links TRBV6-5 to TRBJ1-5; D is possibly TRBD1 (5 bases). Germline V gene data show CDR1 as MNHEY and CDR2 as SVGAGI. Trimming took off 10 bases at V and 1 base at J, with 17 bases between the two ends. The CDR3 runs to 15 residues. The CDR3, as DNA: TGTGCCACCTCCAAGGGGTCACCCAGCAATCAGCCCCAGCATTTT. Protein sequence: CATSKGSPSNQPQHF.

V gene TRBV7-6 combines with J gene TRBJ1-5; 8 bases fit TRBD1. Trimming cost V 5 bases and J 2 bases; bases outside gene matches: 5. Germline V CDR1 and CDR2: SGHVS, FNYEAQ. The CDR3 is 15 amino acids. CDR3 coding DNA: TGTGCCAGCAGCCCCCGGACAGGGCGCAATCAGCCCCAGCATTTT. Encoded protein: CASSPRTGRNQPQHF.

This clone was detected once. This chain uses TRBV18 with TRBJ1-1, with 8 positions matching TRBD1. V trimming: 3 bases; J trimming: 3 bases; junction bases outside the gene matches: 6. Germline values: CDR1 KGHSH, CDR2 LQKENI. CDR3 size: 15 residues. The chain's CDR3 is CASSPGDRGYTEAFF. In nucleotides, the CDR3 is TGTGCCAGCTCACCCGGCGACAGGGGTTACACTGAAGCTTTCTTT.

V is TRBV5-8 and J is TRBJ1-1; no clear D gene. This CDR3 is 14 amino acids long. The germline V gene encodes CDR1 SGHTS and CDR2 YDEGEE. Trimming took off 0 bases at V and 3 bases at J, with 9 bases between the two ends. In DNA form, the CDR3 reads TGTGCCAGCAGCTTGGACGCGGGTTACACTGAAGCTTTCTTT. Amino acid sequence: CASSLDAGYTEAFF.

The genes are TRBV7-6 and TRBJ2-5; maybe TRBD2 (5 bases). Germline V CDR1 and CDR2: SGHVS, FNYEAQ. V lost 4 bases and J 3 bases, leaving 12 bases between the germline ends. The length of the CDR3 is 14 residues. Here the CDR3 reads CASSSRRREETQYF. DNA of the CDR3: TGTGCCAGCAGCTCCCGGAGGCGGGAAGAGACCCAGTACTTC.

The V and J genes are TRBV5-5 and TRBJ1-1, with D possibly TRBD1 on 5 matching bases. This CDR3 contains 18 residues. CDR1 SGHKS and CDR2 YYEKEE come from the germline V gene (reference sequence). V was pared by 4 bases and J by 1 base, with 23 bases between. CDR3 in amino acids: CASSRRVGEPSPNTEAFF. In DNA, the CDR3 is TGTGCCAGCAGCCGGAGGGTGGGGGAGCCATCACCGAACACTGAAGCTTTCTTT.

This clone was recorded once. This CDR3 is CASSQRGGRAETQYF. The CDR3 DNA reads TGTGCCAGTAGCCAGCGGGGGGGCCGGGCGGAGACCCAGTACTTC. The chain combines TRBV19 with TRBJ2-5; 10 positions match TRBD2. CDR3 length equals 15 residues. The V segment lost 6 bases and the J segment 5 bases; nucleotides outside the gene matches: 9. Germline V gene data show CDR1 as LNHDA and CDR2 as SQIVND (reference sequence).

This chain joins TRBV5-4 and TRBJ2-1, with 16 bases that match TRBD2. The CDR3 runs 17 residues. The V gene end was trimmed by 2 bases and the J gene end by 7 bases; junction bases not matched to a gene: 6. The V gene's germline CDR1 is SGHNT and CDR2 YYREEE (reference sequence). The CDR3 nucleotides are TGTGCCAGCAGCTTCGGGACTAGCGGGAGGGCGGGGAATGAGCAGTTCTTC. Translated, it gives CASSFGTSGRAGNEQFF.